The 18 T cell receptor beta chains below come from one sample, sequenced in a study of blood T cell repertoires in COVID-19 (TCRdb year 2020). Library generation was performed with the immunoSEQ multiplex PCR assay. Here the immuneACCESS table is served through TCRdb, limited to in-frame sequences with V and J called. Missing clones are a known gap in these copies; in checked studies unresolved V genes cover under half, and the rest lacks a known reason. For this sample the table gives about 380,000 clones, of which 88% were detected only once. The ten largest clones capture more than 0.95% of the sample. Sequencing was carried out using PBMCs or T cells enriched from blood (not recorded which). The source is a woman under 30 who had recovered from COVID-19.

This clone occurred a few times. The CDR3 spells CASSPAGGPYEQYF. Written as DNA, the CDR3 is TGTGCCAGTAGCCCAGCGGGGGGGCCCTACGAGCAGTACTTC. V gene TRBV19 combines with J gene TRBJ2-7; 10 bases align to TRBD2. Germline lookup yields CDR1 LNHDA and CDR2 SQIVND (reference sequence). This CDR3 region has 14 residues. The junction had 4 bases not matched to a gene; V was cut back by 6 bases and J by 2 bases.

The chain's CDR3 is CASEWGLLSGNTIYF. CDR3 bases: TGTGCCAGCGAATGGGGCTTGCTCTCTGGAAACACCATATATTTT. The chain couples TRBV6-5 to TRBJ1-3, with D possibly being TRBD1 (5 bases). The CDR3 runs 15 residues. With 8 bases removed from V and 0 bases from J, the gap between germline ends came to 14 bases. Germline V lookup: CDR1 MNHEY, CDR2 SVGAGI.

The CDR3 DNA sequence: TGTGCCAGCTCACCCACCCAGGGAAGCACTGAAGCTTTCTTT. This sequence encodes CASSPTQGSTEAFF. This rearrangement joins TRBV18 to TRBJ1-1; weak D call: TRBD1 (5 bases). The V gene's germline CDR1 is KGHSH and CDR2 LQKENI. V was shortened by 3 bases and J by 4 bases, with 12 bases between the two germline ends. The CDR3 consists of 14 residues.

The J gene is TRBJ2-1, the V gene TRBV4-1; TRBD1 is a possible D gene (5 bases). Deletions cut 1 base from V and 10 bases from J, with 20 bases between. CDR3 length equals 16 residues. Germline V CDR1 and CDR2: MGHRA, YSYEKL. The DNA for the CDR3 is TGCGCCAGCAGCCAAGTGGACATATTGGTCTTTCGGGAGCAGTTCTTC. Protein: CASSQVDILVFREQFF.

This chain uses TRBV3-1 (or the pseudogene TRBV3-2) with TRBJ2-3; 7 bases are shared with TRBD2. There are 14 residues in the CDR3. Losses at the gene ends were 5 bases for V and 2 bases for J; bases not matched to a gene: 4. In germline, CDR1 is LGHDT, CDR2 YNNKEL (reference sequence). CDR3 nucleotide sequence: TGTGCCAGCAGCTGGGGGGGGACCACAGATACGCAGTATTTT. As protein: CASSWGGTTDTQYF.

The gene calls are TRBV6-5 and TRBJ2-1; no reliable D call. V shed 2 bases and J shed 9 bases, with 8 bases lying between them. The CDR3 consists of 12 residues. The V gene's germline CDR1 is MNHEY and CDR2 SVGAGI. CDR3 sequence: CASSYILSEQFF. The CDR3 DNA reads TGTGCCAGCAGTTACATCTTGAGTGAGCAGTTCTTC.

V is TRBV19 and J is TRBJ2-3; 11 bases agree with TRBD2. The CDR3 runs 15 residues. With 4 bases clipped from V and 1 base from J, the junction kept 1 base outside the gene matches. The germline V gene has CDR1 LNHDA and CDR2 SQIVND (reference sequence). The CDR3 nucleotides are TGTGCCAGTAGTACGACTAGCGGGGGCACAGATACGCAGTATTTT. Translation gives CASSTTSGGTDTQYF.

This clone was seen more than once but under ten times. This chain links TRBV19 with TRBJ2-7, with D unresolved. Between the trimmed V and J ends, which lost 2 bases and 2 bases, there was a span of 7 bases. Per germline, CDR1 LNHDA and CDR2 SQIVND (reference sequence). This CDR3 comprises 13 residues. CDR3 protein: CASSIQEAYEQYF. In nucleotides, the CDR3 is TGTGCCAGTAGTATACAGGAAGCCTACGAGCAGTACTTC.

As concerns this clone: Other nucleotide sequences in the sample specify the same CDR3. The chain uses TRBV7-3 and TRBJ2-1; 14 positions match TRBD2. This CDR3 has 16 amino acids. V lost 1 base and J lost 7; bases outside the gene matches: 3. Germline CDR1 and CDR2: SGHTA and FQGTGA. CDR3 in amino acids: CASSLKGTSGGNEQFF. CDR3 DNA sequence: TGTGCCAGCAGCTTAAAGGGGACTAGCGGGGGAAATGAGCAGTTCTTC.

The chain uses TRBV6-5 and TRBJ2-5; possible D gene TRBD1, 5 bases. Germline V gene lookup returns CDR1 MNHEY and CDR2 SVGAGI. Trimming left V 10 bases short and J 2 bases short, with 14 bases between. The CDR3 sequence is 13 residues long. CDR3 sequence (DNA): TGTGCCACGACAGTTTCTCAACAAGAGACCCAGTACTTC. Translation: CATTVSQQETQYF.

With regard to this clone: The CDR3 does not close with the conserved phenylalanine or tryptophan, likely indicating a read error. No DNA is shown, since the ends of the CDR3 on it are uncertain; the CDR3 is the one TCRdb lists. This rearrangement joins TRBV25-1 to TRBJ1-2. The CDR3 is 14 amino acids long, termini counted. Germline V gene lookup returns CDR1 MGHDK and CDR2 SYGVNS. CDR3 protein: CASSERGLRGVHRY.

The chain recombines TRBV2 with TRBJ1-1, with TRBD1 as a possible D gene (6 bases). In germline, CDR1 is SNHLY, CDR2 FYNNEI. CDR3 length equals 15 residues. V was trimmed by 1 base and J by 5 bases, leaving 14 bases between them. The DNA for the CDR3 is TGTGCCAGCAGTGAAGGAAAAGGGCAGGGGACTGAAGCTTTCTTT. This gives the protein CASSEGKGQGTEAFF.

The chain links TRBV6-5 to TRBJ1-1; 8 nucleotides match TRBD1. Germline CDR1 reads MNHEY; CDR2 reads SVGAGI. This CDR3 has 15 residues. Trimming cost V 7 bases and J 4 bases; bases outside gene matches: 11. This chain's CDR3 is CASNTRQGTGTEAFF. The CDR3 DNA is TGTGCCAGCAATACCCGACAGGGGACGGGCACTGAAGCTTTCTTT.

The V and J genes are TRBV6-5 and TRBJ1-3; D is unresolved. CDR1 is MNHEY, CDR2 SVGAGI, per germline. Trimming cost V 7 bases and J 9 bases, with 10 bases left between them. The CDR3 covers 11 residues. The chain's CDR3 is CASIWEGTIYF. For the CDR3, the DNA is TGTGCCAGCATATGGGAGGGCACCATATATTTT.

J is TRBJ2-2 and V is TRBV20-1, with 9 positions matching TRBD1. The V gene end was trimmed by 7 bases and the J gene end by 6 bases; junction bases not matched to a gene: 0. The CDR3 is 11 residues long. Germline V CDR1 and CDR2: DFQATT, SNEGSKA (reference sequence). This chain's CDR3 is CSGDRAGELFF. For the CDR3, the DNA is TGCAGTGGGGACAGGGCCGGGGAGCTGTTTTTT.

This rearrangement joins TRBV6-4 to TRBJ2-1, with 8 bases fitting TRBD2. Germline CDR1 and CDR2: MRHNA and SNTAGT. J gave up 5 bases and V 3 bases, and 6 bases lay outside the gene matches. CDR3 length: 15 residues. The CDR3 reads CASSEGSGEHNEQFF. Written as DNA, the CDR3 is TGTGCCAGCAGTGAGGGTAGCGGGGAGCACAATGAGCAGTTCTTC.

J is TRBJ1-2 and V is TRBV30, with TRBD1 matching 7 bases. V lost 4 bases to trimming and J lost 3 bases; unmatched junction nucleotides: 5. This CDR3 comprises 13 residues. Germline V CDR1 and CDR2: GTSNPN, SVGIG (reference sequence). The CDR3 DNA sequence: TGTGCCTGGATGACAGGGTGGGACTATGGCTACACCTTC. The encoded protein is CAWMTGWDYGYTF.

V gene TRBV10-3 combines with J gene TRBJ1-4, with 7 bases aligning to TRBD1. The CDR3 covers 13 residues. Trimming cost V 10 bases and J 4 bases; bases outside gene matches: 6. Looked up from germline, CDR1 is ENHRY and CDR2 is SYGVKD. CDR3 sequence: CATRDSLNEKLFF. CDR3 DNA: TGTGCCACCCGGGACAGCCTTAATGAAAAACTGTTTTTT.